The 26 T cell receptor beta chains below all came from one sample that was sequenced in a study of healthy donors' naive CD4 and CD8 T cells. Starting from about 470 ng of total RNA, TCR libraries were made with linear amplification. TCRdb reprocessed the reads with MiXCR, giving one entry per CDR3 protein. The table lists about 180,000 distinct CDR3 sequences, under 85% of them singletons. Material for sequencing was naive CD4+ and CD8+ T cells sorted from blood, pooled from several donors. These receptors all come from a pool of human donors in good health; the sample pools cells from several healthy donors.

The chain combines TRBV5-1 with TRBJ1-6; TRBD1 aligns across 9 bases. There are 15 residues in the CDR3. V gave up 4 bases and J gave up 8 bases; unmatched junction bases: 7. Germline CDR1 SGHRS, CDR2 YFSETQ. CDR3 region: CASSRWTGADSPLHF. DNA for the CDR3: TGCGCCAGCAGCCGATGGACAGGGGCGGATTCACCCCTCCACTTT.

V usage is TRBV27 and J usage is TRBJ1-6; D perhaps matches TRBD1 (5 bases). The germline gives CDR1 MNHEY, CDR2 SMNVEV (reference sequence). The V and J ends lost 1 base and 9 bases respectively, with 16 bases between them. The CDR3 contains 16 residues. The CDR3 spells CASSLWGEAGGSPLHF. The CDR3 DNA sequence: TGTGCCAGCAGTTTATGGGGGGAGGCCGGAGGTTCACCCCTCCACTTT.

The chain links TRBV29-1 to TRBJ2-7; D may match TRBD1 or TRBD2 (6 bases each). The CDR3 sequence is 13 residues long. V gave up 2 bases and J gave up 2 bases, with 10 bases separating them. Germline loops: CDR1 SQVTM, CDR2 ANQGSEA. In DNA, the CDR3 is TGCAGCGTTGAACCGGGGGCCCCCTACGAGCAGTACTTC. Residues: CSVEPGAPYEQYF.

This chain links TRBV27 with TRBJ2-3, with D unresolved. This CDR3 spans 10 amino acids. Trimming took off 9 bases at V and 10 bases at J, with 11 bases between the two ends. CDR1 and CDR2 (germline): MNHEY, SMNVEV (reference sequence). CDR3 residues: CASSVPPQYF. CDR3 sequence (DNA): TGTGCCAGTTCGGTCCCCCCGCAGTATTTT.

The chain couples TRBV6-5 to TRBJ2-1; tentative D call: TRBD2 (6 bases). The CDR3 is 14 amino acids. Germline CDR1 is MNHEY and CDR2 is SVGAGI. The ends were cut back, 9 bases at V and 4 bases at J, with 16 bases in the middle. The CDR3 DNA follows: TGTGCCAGTAATTCGGGACTCCCATACAATGAGCAGTTCTTC. Translated, it gives CASNSGLPYNEQFF.

This clonotype was found once. The chain uses TRBV29-1 and TRBJ2-1, with TRBD2 matching over 12 bases. CDR1 SQVTM and CDR2 ANQGSEA come from the germline V gene. The CDR3 spans 14 residues. J gave up 6 bases and V 1 base, and 1 base lay outside the gene matches. The CDR3 sequence is CSVEGLAGVNEQFF. CDR3 bases: TGCAGCGTTGAAGGACTAGCGGGAGTCAATGAGCAGTTCTTC.

This clonotype turned up a few times. The V and J genes are TRBV29-1 and TRBJ2-3; D gene ambiguous. Germline V gene data show CDR1 as SQVTM and CDR2 as ANQGSEA. The germline V and J ends were trimmed by 3 bases and 4 bases, with 11 bases remaining between them. The CDR3 has 13 amino acids. The CDR3 sequence is CSVDPHSSDTQYF. CDR3 coding DNA: TGCAGCGTTGATCCGCACAGTTCAGATACGCAGTATTTT.

This clonotype was seen only a few times. The genes are TRBV29-1 and TRBJ1-1, with D possibly matching TRBD1 (6 bases). This CDR3 comprises 14 residues. Germline CDR1 and CDR2: SQVTM and ANQGSEA. Trimming shortened V by 6 bases and J by 2 bases, and 16 bases separated the two germline ends. CDR3 nucleotide sequence: TGCAGCGTCCACAACCGGGGGGCCAACACTGAAGCTTTCTTT. Protein: CSVHNRGANTEAFF.

This clonotype was recorded only once. This chain links TRBV11-2 with TRBJ2-7, with D possibly being TRBD2 (5 bases). V dropped 5 bases and J dropped 2 bases, with 16 bases sitting between them. Germline lookup yields CDR1 SGHAT and CDR2 FQNNGV. This CDR3 is 15 amino acids long. The CDR3 sequence: CASSRGPDPTYEQYF. CDR3 DNA: TGTGCCAGCAGCCGAGGGCCAGATCCAACCTACGAGCAGTACTTC.

The genes are TRBV11-2 and TRBJ2-5; 8 positions match TRBD2. The CDR3 runs to 15 residues. CDR1 and CDR2 from the germline V gene are SGHAT and FQNNGV. V trimming: 5 bases; J trimming: 2 bases; junction bases outside the gene matches: 7. The chain's CDR3 is CASSPGTRLQETQYF. The CDR3 coding sequence is TGTGCCAGCAGCCCGGGGACTAGACTTCAAGAGACCCAGTACTTC.

V usage is TRBV4-1 and J usage is TRBJ2-7; 8 nucleotides agree with TRBD1. Germline V lookup: CDR1 MGHRA, CDR2 YSYEKL. J was trimmed by 5 bases and V by 8 bases; bases with no gene match: 8. This CDR3 spans 13 amino acids. The CDR3 sequence: CASRRTGFDEQYF. The CDR3 nucleotides read TGCGCCAGCCGCAGGACAGGGTTCGACGAGCAGTACTTC.

This sequence joins TRBV29-1 and TRBJ2-1; TRBD2 agrees at 16 bases. With V trimmed by 4 bases and J by 14 bases, 11 bases remained unmatched. CDR1 SQVTM and CDR2 ANQGSEA come from the germline V gene. The CDR3 is 15 amino acids. CDR3 nucleotides: TGCAGCGTTGTTGGAGGGGGACTAGCGGGAGGGGAAGAGTTCTTC. This gives the protein CSVVGGGLAGGEEFF.

CDR3 in DNA: TGTGCCAGCAGCTTAGGGCCAGGGGATGGCTACACCTTC. As protein: CASSLGPGDGYTF. This chain uses TRBV11-2 with TRBJ1-2; the D gene is possibly TRBD1 (6 bases). CDR3 length: 13 residues. Germline V gives CDR1 SGHAT, CDR2 FQNNGV. Trimming took 1 base from V and 6 from J, leaving 9 bases between them.

The V call is TRBV20-1, the J call TRBJ1-4; D is uncertain. Germline V gene data show CDR1 as DFQATT and CDR2 as SNEGSKA (reference sequence). The CDR3 is made up of 15 amino acids. Deletions cut 1 base from V and 3 bases from J, with 12 bases between. The CDR3 DNA reads as TGCAGTGCTAGAGTTTCCGCAGGTTCTAATGAAAAACTGTTTTTT. Its protein product is CSARVSAGSNEKLFF.

The J gene is TRBJ2-4, the V gene TRBV27; 8 nucleotides line up with TRBD1. V was clipped by 4 bases and J by 0 bases; unmatched bases: 14. CDR1 is MNHEY, CDR2 SMNVEV, per germline (reference sequence). The CDR3 has 19 amino acids. As DNA, the CDR3 is TGTGCCAGCAGTTCCAGTCCCGGGACAGGAAACCTAGCCAAAAACATTCAGTACTTC. Translating gives CASSSSPGTGNLAKNIQYF.

This clonotype was recorded once. The genes are TRBV19 and TRBJ2-7; TRBD1 is a possible D gene (7 bases). Germline V gene data show CDR1 as LNHDA and CDR2 as SQIVND (reference sequence). Trimming left V 3 bases short and J 2 bases short, with 17 bases between. CDR3 length equals 16 residues. CDR3: CASSMRGDSPTYEQYF. The CDR3 DNA reads as TGTGCCAGTAGTATGAGGGGGGACAGCCCAACCTACGAGCAGTACTTC.

This chain uses TRBV18 with TRBJ2-7; 11 bases align to TRBD2. This CDR3 has 14 amino acids. J gave up 4 bases and V 6 bases, and 5 bases lay outside the gene matches. Germline V gene data show CDR1 as KGHSH and CDR2 as LQKENI. The CDR3 DNA is TGTGCCAGCTCGCCTAGCGGGGGGCTATACGAGCAGTACTTC. Encoded protein: CASSPSGGLYEQYF.

The chain has TRBV29-1 and TRBJ2-1, with TRBD2 matching over 11 bases. CDR1 is SQVTM, CDR2 ANQGSEA, per germline. V trimming: 6 bases; J trimming: 0 bases; junction bases outside the gene matches: 7. The CDR3 spans 16 residues. CDR3 amino acids: CSVVRLAGSSYNEQFF. CDR3 coding DNA: TGCAGCGTGGTGAGACTAGCGGGAAGCTCCTACAATGAGCAGTTCTTC.

This clonotype was detected only a few times. The chain links TRBV29-1 to TRBJ1-2, with TRBD1 as a possible D gene (6 bases). The germline V gene has CDR1 SQVTM and CDR2 ANQGSEA. This CDR3 spans 14 amino acids. V lost 4 bases and J 7 bases, leaving 19 bases between the germline ends. The CDR3 DNA reads as TGCAGCGTTGGCTCGGCAGGGGCACGATCTGGCTACACCTTC. Translating gives CSVGSAGARSGYTF.

This clonotype was seen once. The CDR3 nucleotides read TGTGCCAGCAGTCCACTAGCGGAGCTACCCACAGATACGCAGTATTTT. This translates into CASSPLAELPTDTQYF. The V gene is TRBV12-3 or TRBV12-4, the J gene TRBJ2-3, with 8 bases that match TRBD2. The junction had 9 bases not matched to a gene; V was cut back by 5 bases and J by 2 bases. The CDR3 is 16 amino acids.

This clonotype was detected a few times. The chain is built from TRBV28 and TRBJ1-5; 7 bases fit TRBD1. The CDR3 runs 15 residues. Germline V lookup: CDR1 MDHEN, CDR2 SYDVKM. Unmatched junction bases numbered 4, after V lost 3 bases and J lost 2 bases. The CDR3 region has the DNA TGTGCCAGCAGTTTGGGTCAGGGGGGCAATCAGCCCCAGCATTTT. The encoded protein is CASSLGQGGNQPQHF.

This sequence joins TRBV7-8 and TRBJ1-5; 10 bases match TRBD1. The CDR3 consists of 17 residues. Trimming removed 4 bases from V and 1 base from J; junction bases left unmatched: 7. CDR1 is SGHVS and CDR2 is FQNEAQ in the germline V gene. CDR3 in amino acids: CASSSGQGSWSNQPQHF. CDR3 sequence (DNA): TGTGCCAGCAGCTCGGGACAGGGGAGTTGGAGCAATCAGCCCCAGCATTTT.

This clonotype was counted only a few times. The V and J genes are TRBV6-5 and TRBJ2-5; TRBD2 matches 9 bases. Germline values: CDR1 MNHEY, CDR2 SVGAGI. This CDR3 region has 20 residues. Trimming cost V 4 bases and J 5 bases; bases outside gene matches: 23. CDR3 amino acids: CASSSVRDVQAGGRVETQYF. The DNA of the CDR3 is TGTGCCAGCAGTTCTGTGAGAGACGTTCAGGCGGGAGGGCGGGTTGAGACCCAGTACTTC.

The genes are TRBV29-1 and TRBJ2-3; 8 bases agree with TRBD2. V gave up 6 bases and J gave up 3 bases; unmatched junction bases: 5. CDR3 length equals 13 residues. Germline values: CDR1 SQVTM, CDR2 ANQGSEA. The CDR3 sequence is CSVMGLVTDTQYF. CDR3 nucleotides: TGCAGCGTCATGGGACTAGTAACAGATACGCAGTATTTT.

V is TRBV29-1 and J is TRBJ1-2; D call uncertain. The CDR3 runs 14 residues. The germline V and J ends were trimmed by 1 base and 7 bases, with 16 bases remaining between them. Germline CDR1 reads SQVTM; CDR2 reads ANQGSEA. DNA of the CDR3: TGCAGCGTTGAAGCGTTAGTATTGGACTTTGGCTACACCTTC. Translated, it gives CSVEALVLDFGYTF.

The V and J genes are TRBV29-1 and TRBJ2-1, with 9 bases matching TRBD1. The end of the DNA is better explained by TRBJ2-5, so the J call may be wrong. Germline values: CDR1 SQVTM, CDR2 ANQGSEA. This CDR3 spans 15 amino acids. The CDR3 loop reads CSVEVLRQGGETQYF. CDR3 sequence (DNA): TGCAGCGTTGAAGTGCTCCGACAGGGGGGCGAGACCCAGTACTTC.